This paragraph reports one TCR beta chain. Generated by immunoSEQ multiplex PCR, the TCRdb table keeps only in-frame clones and is missing some. This sample has 100,000 to 150,000 clones; around 96% occur once, and the top ten carry 1.7%. This sample is drawn from a study of cytomegalovirus exposure and HLA in healthy donors. Overall study context: Per a later analysis, the roughly 690 first-cohort and 120 validation repertoires shared one platform.

The CDR3 covers 13 residues. Germline CDR1 SGHAT, CDR2 FQNNGV. The germline V and J ends were trimmed by 1 base and 2 bases, with 6 bases remaining between them. The chain carries TRBV11-2 and TRBJ2-7; D is uncertain. Input material: PBMCs. The clonotype comes from a man between 18 and 29 years old in good health and CMV-seronegative. The CDR3 DNA follows: TGTGCCAGCAGCTTAGTTGGCCCCTACGAGCAGTACTTC. Residues: CASSLVGPYEQYF.